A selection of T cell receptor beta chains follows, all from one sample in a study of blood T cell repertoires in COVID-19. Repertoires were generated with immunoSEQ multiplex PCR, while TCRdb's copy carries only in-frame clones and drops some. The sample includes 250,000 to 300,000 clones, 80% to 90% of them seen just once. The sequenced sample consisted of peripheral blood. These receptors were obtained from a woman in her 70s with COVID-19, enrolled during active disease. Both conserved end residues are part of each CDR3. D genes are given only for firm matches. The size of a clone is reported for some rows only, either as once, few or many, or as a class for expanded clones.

CDR3 protein: CASLTGATEAFF
CDR3 DNA: TGTGCCAGCCTGACAGGGGCTACTGAAGCTTTCTTT
V gene: TRBV28
J gene: TRBJ1-1
D gene: TRBD1
clone size: NA

CDR3 protein: CASSEQSYEQYF
CDR3 DNA: TGTGCCAGCAGTGAACAGTCCTACGAGCAGTACTTC
V gene: TRBV2
J gene: TRBJ2-7
D gene: NA
clone size: NA

CDR3 protein: CASSLLRSENSPLHF
CDR3 DNA: TGTGCCAGCAGCTTGCTGAGGTCCGAGAATTCACCCCTCCACTTT
V gene: TRBV5-5
J gene: TRBJ1-6
D gene: NA
clone size: NA

CDR3 protein: CASSLDLAGSNSPLHF
CDR3 DNA: TGTGCCAGCAGTTTGGATTTAGCTGGGAGTAATTCACCCCTCCACTTT
V gene: TRBV28
J gene: TRBJ1-6
D gene: NA
clone size: NA

CDR3 protein: CASSQRGGNTIYF
CDR3 DNA: TGTGCCAGCAGCCAAAGAGGGGGAAACACCATATATTTT
V gene: TRBV3-1/TRBV3-2
J gene: TRBJ1-3
D gene: NA
clone size: many

CDR3 protein: CASSLDRGYGYTF
CDR3 DNA: TGTGCCAGCAGCCTGGACAGGGGCTATGGCTACACCTTC
V gene: TRBV7-9
J gene: TRBJ1-2
D gene: TRBD1
clone size: NA

CDR3 protein: CAGGAGFNSPLHF
CDR3 DNA: TGTGCCGGCGGGGCAGGGTTTAATTCACCCCTCCACTTT
V gene: TRBV2
J gene: TRBJ1-6
D gene: NA
clone size: few

CDR3 protein: CASSVPGQDLGSNQPQHF
CDR3 DNA: TGTGCCAGCAGCGTTCCGGGACAGGACCTCGGAAGCAATCAGCCCCAGCATTTT
V gene: TRBV9
J gene: TRBJ1-5
D gene: TRBD1
clone size: NA

CDR3 protein: CASSSTGGYQETQYF
CDR3 DNA: TGTGCCAGCAGTTCTACAGGGGGGTACCAAGAGACCCAGTACTTC
V gene: TRBV28
J gene: TRBJ2-5
D gene: TRBD1
clone size: NA

CDR3 protein: CASGSLREGPYEQYF
CDR3 DNA: TGTGCTAGTGGTTCCCTACGGGAGGGCCCCTACGAGCAGTACTTC
V gene: TRBV12-5
J gene: TRBJ2-7
D gene: TRBD2
clone size: NA

CDR3 protein: CASSLELLNTGELFF
CDR3 DNA: TGTGCCAGCAGTTTAGAACTACTAAACACCGGGGAGCTGTTTTTT
V gene: TRBV28
J gene: TRBJ2-2
D gene: NA
clone size: NA

CDR3 protein: CASSPGTGLTEAFF
CDR3 DNA: TGTGCCAGCTCGCCCGGGACAGGGCTCACTGAAGCTTTCTTT
V gene: TRBV18
J gene: TRBJ1-1
D gene: TRBD1
clone size: NA

CDR3 protein: CASSETPLQGSAEAFF
CDR3 DNA: TGTGCCAGCAGCGAGACCCCTCTACAGGGATCCGCTGAAGCTTTCTTT
V gene: TRBV9
J gene: TRBJ1-1
D gene: NA
clone size: NA

CDR3 protein: CASSFGGAQGEEKLFF
CDR3 DNA: TGTGCCAGCAGTTTCGGGGGGGCGCAGGGAGAAGAAAAACTGTTTTTT
V gene: TRBV27
J gene: TRBJ1-4
D gene: NA
clone size: NA

CDR3 protein: CASIIRGGTEAFF
CDR3 DNA: TGTGCCAGCATAATACGGGGGGGCACTGAAGCTTTCTTT
V gene: TRBV6-5
J gene: TRBJ1-1
D gene: NA
clone size: NA

CDR3 protein: CASSEDSWRPGELFF
CDR3 DNA: TGTGCCAGCAGTGAAGATTCTTGGCGGCCCGGGGAGCTGTTTTTT
V gene: TRBV2
J gene: TRBJ2-2
D gene: NA
clone size: NA

CDR3 protein: CASSRRAGQGAYGYTF
CDR3 DNA: TGTGCCAGCAGCCGACGAGCCGGACAGGGGGCGTATGGCTACACCTTC
V gene: TRBV5-6
J gene: TRBJ1-2
D gene: TRBD1
clone size: NA

CDR3 protein: CASSLVQGHGYTF
CDR3 DNA: TGTGCCAGCAGCTTGGTTCAGGGTCATGGCTACACCTTC
V gene: TRBV5-4
J gene: TRBJ1-2
D gene: NA
clone size: NA

CDR3 protein: CASSPRQGRADTQYF
CDR3 DNA: TGTGCCAGCTCACCTCGACAGGGGAGGGCAGATACGCAGTATTTT
V gene: TRBV18
J gene: TRBJ2-3
D gene: NA
clone size: NA

CDR3 protein: CASSLLPGLDSPLHF
CDR3 DNA: TGCGCCAGCAGCTTGCTGCCGGGACTTGATTCACCCCTCCACTTT
V gene: TRBV5-1
J gene: TRBJ1-6
D gene: NA
clone size: once

CDR3 protein: CASGQLFAGAYTGELFF
CDR3 DNA: TGTGCCAGCGGCCAACTTTTCGCAGGGGCTTACACCGGGGAGCTGTTTTTT
V gene: TRBV2
J gene: TRBJ2-2
D gene: NA
clone size: NA

CDR3 protein: CASSAAREQFF
CDR3 DNA: TGTGCCAGCAGCGCGGCCAGGGAGCAGTTCTTC
V gene: TRBV9
J gene: TRBJ2-1
D gene: NA
clone size: NA

CDR3 protein: CASGQDGGYGYTF
CDR3 DNA: TGCGCCAGCGGACAGGACGGTGGCTATGGCTACACCTTC
V gene: TRBV5-1
J gene: TRBJ1-2
D gene: TRBD1
clone size: NA

CDR3 protein: CASSLKVGAYNSPLHF
CDR3 DNA: TGTGCCAGCAGTTTAAAGGTGGGAGCCTATAATTCACCCCTCCACTTT
V gene: TRBV27
J gene: TRBJ1-6
D gene: NA
clone size: NA

CDR3 protein: CASSPGQLQETQYF
CDR3 DNA: TGTGCCAGCAGCCCCGGACAGCTTCAAGAGACCCAGTACTTC
V gene: TRBV7-2
J gene: TRBJ2-5
D gene: NA
clone size: NA

CDR3 protein: CASRGGTSGSKYEQYF
CDR3 DNA: TGTGCCAGCAGAGGTGGGACTAGCGGGAGTAAGTACGAGCAGTACTTC
V gene: TRBV3-1/TRBV3-2
J gene: TRBJ2-7
D gene: TRBD2
clone size: NA

CDR3 protein: CASSLSGVYTEAFF
CDR3 DNA: TGTGCCAGCAGCTTATCAGGGGTCTACACTGAAGCTTTCTTT
V gene: TRBV11-3
J gene: TRBJ1-1
D gene: NA
clone size: NA

CDR3 protein: CASSFNWWFKGDHTDTQYF
CDR3 DNA: TGTGCCAGCAGTTTTAACTGGTGGTTCAAGGGAGATCACACAGATACGCAGTATTTT
V gene: TRBV6-2/TRBV6-3
J gene: TRBJ2-3
D gene: NA
clone size: NA

CDR3 protein: CASSPRLAGAGETQYF
CDR3 DNA: TGCGCCAGCAGTCCGAGACTAGCGGGAGCTGGAGAGACCCAGTACTTC
V gene: TRBV4-1
J gene: TRBJ2-5
D gene: TRBD2
clone size: few

CDR3 protein: CASSRGTAYGYTF
CDR3 DNA: TGTGCCAGCAGCCGAGGGACAGCATATGGCTACACCTTC
V gene: TRBV28
J gene: TRBJ1-2
D gene: TRBD1
clone size: once

CDR3 protein: CASTVASGIPYEQYF
CDR3 DNA: TGCGCCAGCACGGTGGCTAGCGGCATCCCCTACGAGCAGTACTTC
V gene: TRBV5-1
J gene: TRBJ2-7
D gene: TRBD2
clone size: NA

CDR3 protein: CAISLGGQETQYF
CDR3 DNA: TGTGCCATCTCCCTGGGAGGACAAGAGACCCAGTACTTC
V gene: TRBV10-3
J gene: TRBJ2-5
D gene: NA
clone size: NA

CDR3 protein: CASSYSETQYF
CDR3 DNA: TGTGCCAGCAGTTATTCGGAGACCCAGTACTTC
V gene: TRBV6-2/TRBV6-3
J gene: TRBJ2-5
D gene: NA
clone size: NA

CDR3 protein: CASSRQGPSDTQYF
CDR3 DNA: TGTGCCAGCAGTAGACAGGGCCCGTCAGATACGCAGTATTTT
V gene: TRBV2
J gene: TRBJ2-3
D gene: TRBD1
clone size: NA

CDR3 protein: CASSFRGGRAYSNQPQHF
CDR3 DNA: TGTGCCAGCAGTTTCCGTGGGGGCAGGGCTTATAGCAATCAGCCCCAGCATTTT
V gene: TRBV28
J gene: TRBJ1-5
D gene: NA
clone size: NA

CDR3 protein: CASSWQTMAGGYTDTQYF
CDR3 DNA: TGTGCCAGCAGCTGGCAGACTATGGCGGGAGGATACACAGATACGCAGTATTTT
V gene: TRBV11-3
J gene: TRBJ2-3
D gene: TRBD2
clone size: NA

CDR3 protein: CASREGSQETQYF
CDR3 DNA: TGCGCCAGCAGGGAGGGGAGTCAAGAGACCCAGTACTTC
V gene: TRBV5-1
J gene: TRBJ2-5
D gene: NA
clone size: NA

CDR3 protein: CARRNRWGTTRFDEQYF
CDR3 DNA: TGTGCCAGGAGAAACAGGTGGGGTACTACCCGGTTTGACGAGCAGTACTTC
V gene: TRBV28
J gene: TRBJ2-7
D gene: NA
clone size: NA

CDR3 protein: CASSQNGQVSNQPQHF
CDR3 DNA: TGTGCCAGTAGTCAAAACGGACAGGTTAGCAATCAGCCCCAGCATTTT
V gene: TRBV19
J gene: TRBJ1-5
D gene: TRBD1
clone size: NA

CDR3 protein: CASSLRRGVTGELFF
CDR3 DNA: TGCGCCAGCAGCCTTCGGCGGGGGGTGACCGGGGAGCTGTTTTTT
V gene: TRBV4-1
J gene: TRBJ2-2
D gene: TRBD2
clone size: NA

CDR3 protein: CASSLITGYNSPLHF
CDR3 DNA: TGTGCCAGCAGCCTAATTACAGGGTATAATTCACCCCTCCACTTT
V gene: TRBV7-9
J gene: TRBJ1-6
D gene: NA
clone size: NA

CDR3 protein: CASSLNNMGQDRFF
CDR3 DNA: TGTGCCAGCAGTTTAAATAATATGGGACAGGATCGGTTCTTC
V gene: TRBV27
J gene: TRBJ2-1
D gene: TRBD1
clone size: NA

CDR3 protein: CASTKRDISSYNEQFF
CDR3 DNA: TGTGCCAGCACCAAGAGGGACATTAGCTCCTACAATGAGCAGTTCTTC
V gene: TRBV9
J gene: TRBJ2-1
D gene: NA
clone size: NA

CDR3 protein: CASSQASRRTGLKGNTIYF
CDR3 DNA: TGTGCCAGCAGCCAAGCCTCGCGACGGACAGGGCTGAAAGGAAACACCATATATTTT
V gene: TRBV14
J gene: TRBJ1-3
D gene: TRBD1
clone size: NA

CDR3 protein: CATSGLAAYNEQFF
CDR3 DNA: TGTGCCACCAGTGGCCTAGCGGCCTACAATGAGCAGTTCTTC
V gene: TRBV24-1
J gene: TRBJ2-1
D gene: TRBD2
clone size: NA

CDR3 protein: CASSLGQGGNEQFF
CDR3 DNA: TGTGCCAGCTCATTGGGACAGGGCGGCAATGAGCAGTTCTTC
V gene: TRBV18
J gene: TRBJ2-1
D gene: TRBD1
clone size: NA